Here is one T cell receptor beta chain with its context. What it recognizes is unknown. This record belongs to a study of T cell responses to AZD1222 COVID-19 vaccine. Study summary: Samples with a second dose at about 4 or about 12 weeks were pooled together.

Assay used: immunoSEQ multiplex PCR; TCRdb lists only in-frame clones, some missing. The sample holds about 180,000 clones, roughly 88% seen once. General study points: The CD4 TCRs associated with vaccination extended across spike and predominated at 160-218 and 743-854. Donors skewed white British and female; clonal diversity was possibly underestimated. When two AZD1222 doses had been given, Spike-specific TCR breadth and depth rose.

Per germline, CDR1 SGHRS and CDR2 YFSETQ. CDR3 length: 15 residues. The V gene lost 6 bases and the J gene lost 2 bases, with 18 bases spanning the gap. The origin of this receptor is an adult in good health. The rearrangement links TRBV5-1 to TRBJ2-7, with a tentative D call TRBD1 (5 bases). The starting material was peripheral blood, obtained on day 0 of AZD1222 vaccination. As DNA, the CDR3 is TGCGCCAGCACCAGGGCGGACGGACCCCCCTACGAGCAGTACTTC. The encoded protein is CASTRADGPPYEQYF.